This is a list of T cell receptor beta chains from one sample in a study of regulatory T cells in long-lasting Graves disease. TCRdb recomputed calls from the multiplex PCR reads with MiXCR, one row per CDR3 protein. Counted here are approximately 540,000 distinct CDR3 sequences, about 12% occurring once; the ten biggest clones make up roughly 8.9%. The same specimen was also included in a second study, on T cells in Graves' hyperthyroidism and ophthalmopathy.

Source: peripheral blood mononuclear cells (PBMCs), taken at new diagnosis, from a patient treated with antithyroid drugs. The receptors originated from a woman aged 30 to 39 with Graves disease. The CDR3 runs from the conserved cysteine through the conserved F or W. A D gene is named only where the DNA matches it firmly. Not all rows give a size; the values are once, few, many and, for expanded clones, a class.

d_call j_call v_call clone_size cdr3_nt cdr3_aa
TRBD1 TRBJ2-1 TRBV12-3/TRBV12-4 many TGTGCCAGCACCCCTGGACAGGGGCTCTACAATGAGCAGTTCTTC CASTPGQGLYNEQFF
TRBD2 TRBJ2-7 TRBV7-9 many TGTGCCAGCAGCACGAGCCGGGAGGCCTACGAGCAGTACTTC CASSTSREAYEQYF
. TRBJ1-1 TRBV5-8 . TGTGCCAGCAGCTTGTCCCCACGAATGAACACTGAAGCTTTCTTT CASSLSPRMNTEAFF
. TRBJ2-1 TRBV6-1 many TGTGCCAGCAGTGATCCGGGCTTTACTGAGCAGTTCTTC CASSDPGFTEQFF
. TRBJ2-1 TRBV5-4 few TGTGCCAGCAGCTTGCGTGGGATTGCAGGCAATGAGCAGTCCTTC CASSLRGIAGNEQSF
. TRBJ1-2 TRBV5-6 many TGTGCCAGCAGCTTGGCCGGAAGGGGACCAAGACTATATGGCTACACCTTC CASSLAGRGPRLYGYTF
. TRBJ1-5 TRBV20-1 many TGCAGTGCTAGCCCCAATGCAGGGGGCAATCAGCCCCAGCATTTT CSASPNAGGNQPQHF
TRBD1 TRBJ1-2 TRBV6-2/TRBV6-3 many TGTGCCAGCCACGACAGGGGACATGGCTACACCTTC CASHDRGHGYTF
. TRBJ2-2 TRBV20-1 . TGCAGTGCCAGACAGGTGAACACCGGGGAGCTGTTTTTT CSARQVNTGELFF
. TRBJ2-3 TRBV5-4 few TGTGCCAGCAGCTTGGCGACTGACACAGATACGCAGTATTTT CASSLATDTDTQYF
. TRBJ2-5 TRBV30 . TGTGCCTGGAGCGAGGGGATCTCGGAGACCCAGTACTTC CAWSEGISETQYF
TRBD1 TRBJ1-4 TRBV19 many TGTGCCAGTAGCCCGACAGGGGAGGATGAAAAACTGTTTTTT CASSPTGEDEKLFF
. TRBJ1-3 TRBV28 many TGTGCCAGCAGTTTATACGGGGACCTGGGAAGTGGAAACACCATATATTTT CASSLYGDLGSGNTIYF
TRBD2 TRBJ2-3 TRBV27 many TGTGCCAGCAGTTTACGCGGGAGGGCTGGAGATACGCAGTATTTT CASSLRGRAGDTQYF
. TRBJ2-7 TRBV29-1 few TGCAGCGTTGACCAGTGGGGCCGAAAGACCAACTACGAGCAGTACTTC CSVDQWGRKTNYEQYF
. TRBJ2-5 TRBV9 . TGTGCCAGCAGCGTAATTGGCACCCAAGAGACCCAGTACTTC CASSVIGTQETQYF
. TRBJ2-3 TRBV20-1 many TGCAGTGTTACCCAGACCGCGGATACGCAGTATTTT CSVTQTADTQYF
. TRBJ2-1 TRBV12-3/TRBV12-4 many TGTGCCAGCAGTTTTGTGGATGAGCAGTTCTTC CASSFVDEQFF
. TRBJ1-1 TRBV7-9 . TGTGCCAGCAGCTCGGCTGACAGGAAGAACACTGAAGCTTTCTTT CASSSADRKNTEAFF
. TRBJ1-2 TRBV7-9 . TGTGCCAGCAGCTTGGCACAGAAGTATGGCTACACCTTC CASSLAQKYGYTF
. TRBJ2-7 TRBV5-1 few TGCGCCAGCTCCCCGGCAGGGGTAGACTACGAGCAGTACTTC CASSPAGVDYEQYF
. TRBJ2-5 TRBV3-1 few TGTGCCAGCAGCCACGAGGGACTGTTCCAAGAGACCCAGTACTTC CASSHEGLFQETQYF
. TRBJ2-7 TRBV12-3/TRBV12-4 many TGTGCCAGCAGTTTACGGCAGGGGCGGAGGTACGAGCAGTACTTC CASSLRQGRRYEQYF
. TRBJ2-7 TRBV2 many TGTGCCAGCAGGGACGTCGGGGTATCGGGCGAGCAGTACTTC CASRDVGVSGEQYF
. TRBJ2-2 TRBV7-4 many TGTGCCAGCAGCTTAGCAGGGTACAAATGGAACACCGGGGAGCTGTTTTTT CASSLAGYKWNTGELFF
. TRBJ1-2 TRBV11-2 many TGTGCCAGCAGCTTATCCGGGAGGGGACTATATGGCTACACCTTC CASSLSGRGLYGYTF
. TRBJ1-2 TRBV4-3 few TGCGCCAGCAGCCAAGAAATGGGGAACTATGGCTACACCTTC CASSQEMGNYGYTF
TRBD1 TRBJ2-1 TRBV12-3/TRBV12-4 many TGTGCCAGCAGTGGCCCGACAGGGGAATCCTACAATGAGCAGTTCTTC CASSGPTGESYNEQFF
. TRBJ2-7 TRBV30 many TGTGCCTGGACAGGGATTCCCTCCTACGAGCAGTACTTC CAWTGIPSYEQYF
. TRBJ2-2 TRBV19 . TGTGCCAGTACCTTGGGACCCAACACCGGGGAGCTGTTTTTT CASTLGPNTGELFF
. TRBJ1-2 TRBV30 many TGTGCCTGGAGTGTGGGGCTTCACTATGGCTACACCTTC CAWSVGLHYGYTF
. TRBJ1-1 TRBV6-2/TRBV6-3 many TGTGCCAGCAGTGTGGCATTAAATATGAACACTGAAGCTTTCTTT CASSVALNMNTEAFF
. TRBJ1-1 TRBV3-1 many TGTGCCAGCAGCCAAGATTTACAGGCAAACGGTAAAGCTTTCTTT CASSQDLQANGKAFF
. TRBJ2-3 TRBV29-1 . TGCAGCGTTGAAGGACTCCTAAGGGATACGCAGTATTTT CSVEGLLRDTQYF
. TRBJ2-4 TRBV19 . TGTGCCAGTAGTATCGTCCGGGGGAGCGGCTATGGCAAAAACATTCAGTACTTC CASSIVRGSGYGKNIQYF
. TRBJ1-2 TRBV6-5 many TGTGCCAGCAGTTACTCGGCAGCCTTAACCGGCTACACCTTC CASSYSAALTGYTF
TRBD1 TRBJ2-7 TRBV20-1 many TGCAGTGCTAACCCTCCAGGGGGCTCCTACGAGCAGTACTTC CSANPPGGSYEQYF
. TRBJ2-7 TRBV12-3/TRBV12-4 . TGTGCCAGCAGCTCCAACCGGAGGGCCTACGAGCGGTACTTC CASSSNRRAYERYF
. TRBJ2-5 TRBV15 many TGTGCCACCAGCAGAGACAGGGGTCAAGAGACCCAGTACTTC CATSRDRGQETQYF
. TRBJ2-2 TRBV4-3 . TGCGCCAGCAATTTGAACCTCCGAACCGGGGAGCTGTTTTTT CASNLNLRTGELFF
TRBD1 TRBJ1-6 TRBV28 many TGTGCCAGCAGTTTAGAGACAGGGCCTTATAATTCACCCCTCCACTTT CASSLETGPYNSPLHF
TRBD2 TRBJ2-3 TRBV6-2/TRBV6-3 many TGTGCCAGCAAGCTGACTAGCGGGATTATAGATACGCAGTATTTT CASKLTSGIIDTQYF
TRBD1 TRBJ1-2 TRBV3-1 many TGTGCCAGCAGCCAAGGCGGACAGGGGTATGGCTACACCTTC CASSQGGQGYGYTF
. TRBJ1-6 TRBV28 many TGTGCCAGCAGTGACAATTCACCCCTCCACTTT CASSDNSPLHF
. TRBJ1-1 TRBV10-3 few TGTGCCATCTTAGTTTCCCTTAACACTGAAGCTTTCTTT CAILVSLNTEAFF
TRBD2 TRBJ2-1 TRBV20-1 . TGCAGTGCTGTACTAGCGGGAGGTTTCGATGAGCAGTTCTTC CSAVLAGGFDEQFF
TRBD1 TRBJ2-7 TRBV2 many TGTGCCAGCAGGGTCCGGGACAGTCCGTCCTACGAGCAGTACTTC CASRVRDSPSYEQYF
. TRBJ1-2 TRBV7-8 . TGTGCCAGCAGCTCCAGACAAGTTCCAGCCTACTTC CASSSRQVPAYF
. TRBJ2-7 TRBV6-2/TRBV6-3 . TGTGCCAGCAGTTACTGGGGTTCCGAGCATTACTTC CASSYWGSEHYF
. TRBJ2-7 TRBV28 many TGTGCCGTCCGAGCGGCTCTTCCACCCTACGAGCAGTACTTC CAVRAALPPYEQYF
. TRBJ2-3 TRBV3-1 many TGTGCCAGCAGCCAATCAGGGGCAGCAGATACGCAGTATTTT CASSQSGAADTQYF
. TRBJ2-1 TRBV11-2 many TGTGCCAGCAGCTTAGTTTTCAGCCGGAGGAGCTCCTACAATGAGCAGTTCTTC CASSLVFSRRSSYNEQFF
. TRBJ1-1 TRBV4-3 few TGCGCCAGCAGCTCAAGCCTGACAGGAGCTGAAGCTTTCTTT CASSSSLTGAEAFF
TRBD2 TRBJ2-7 TRBV3-1 . TGTGCCAGCAGCCAAGGACCGACTAGCGGGAGGAGCGAGCAGTACTTC CASSQGPTSGRSEQYF
TRBD2 TRBJ2-5 TRBV7-9 . TGTGCCAGCAGCTTAGGACTAGCGGGATCAGAGACCCAGTACTTC CASSLGLAGSETQYF
. TRBJ1-5 TRBV3-1 many TGTGCCAGCAGCGAGGGGTGGACAGTGAGCAATCAGCCCCAGCATTTT CASSEGWTVSNQPQHF
TRBD2 TRBJ2-7 TRBV11-2 many TGTGCCAGCAGCGACCTGTGGGGCGGGAGTAACTACGAGCAGTACTTC CASSDLWGGSNYEQYF
. TRBJ2-2 TRBV20-1 few TGCAGTGCTATGGCGGGGGCCGGGACCGGGGAGCTGTTTTTT CSAMAGAGTGELFF
. TRBJ2-2 TRBV5-1 . TGCGCCAGCAGCTTGGGATCAGAAACCGGGGAGCTGTTTTTT CASSLGSETGELFF
. TRBJ2-1 TRBV12-3/TRBV12-4 many TGTGCCAGCAGCCCGGTAGAATACAATGAGCAGTTCTTC CASSPVEYNEQFF